The 14 T cell receptor beta chains in this list originate from one sample, sequenced in a study of T cells in localized non-small cell lung cancer. Some clones are missing from TCRdb's copy, which holds only in-frame ones; the method was immunoSEQ multiplex PCR. The sample consists of about 74,000 clones, 70% to 85% of them appearing once. The starting material was peripheral blood, obtained before any cancer treatment. These receptors were taken from a female donor at least 60 years old with stage I lung adenocarcinoma.

The V call is TRBV9, the J call TRBJ1-2, with TRBD1 identical over 8 bases. CDR1 and CDR2 from the germline V gene are SGDLS and YYNGEE. The CDR3 loop spans 15 amino acids. After removal of 3 bases from V and 5 bases from J, the junction contained 9 bases not matched to a gene. For the CDR3, the DNA is TGTGCCAGCAGCGCAGTGAGGACAGGGCGATATGGCTACACCTTC. Translating it yields CASSAVRTGRYGYTF.

This clone was seen a few times. This chain connects TRBV9 to TRBJ2-3; 9 nucleotides match TRBD2. CDR3 length equals 16 residues. After removal of 4 bases from V and 4 bases from J, the junction contained 10 bases not matched to a gene. The V gene's germline CDR1 is SGDLS and CDR2 YYNGEE. This CDR3 is CASSPLSGGNADTQYF. DNA of the CDR3: TGTGCCAGCAGCCCTTTGAGCGGGGGGAACGCAGATACGCAGTATTTT.

This sequence joins TRBV6-1 and TRBJ2-7; no reliable D call. V lost 4 bases and J 4 bases, leaving 8 bases between the germline ends. The germline V gene has CDR1 MNHNS and CDR2 SASEGT. The CDR3 has 12 residues. The CDR3 region has the DNA TGTGCCAGCAGTGCCCTTTATTACGAGCAGTACTTC. It encodes CASSALYYEQYF.

CDR3 DNA sequence: TGCGCCAGCAGCTTGTCAACCGACACCGGGGAGCTGTTTTTT. Amino acids: CASSLSTDTGELFF. The chain employs TRBV5-1 and TRBJ2-2; D not certain. In germline, CDR1 is SGHRS, CDR2 YFSETQ. V gave up 1 base and J gave up 3 bases, with 7 bases separating them. This CDR3 has 14 residues.

The chain is built from TRBV18 and TRBJ1-2; the D is unclear. The ends were cut back, 4 bases at V and 3 bases at J, with 18 bases in the middle. The CDR3 is made up of 16 amino acids. Germline V gene sequence: CDR1 KGHSH, CDR2 LQKENI. The CDR3 DNA is TGTGCCAGCTCACACCTTAGTAGTGAGATTTACTATGGCTACACCTTC. The encoded protein is CASSHLSSEIYYGYTF.

This clone came up once. The CDR3: CASSPHTLDTQYF. The CDR3 DNA reads as TGTGCCAGCAGCCCGCACACGCTAGATACGCAGTATTTT. The rearrangement joins TRBV7-3 to TRBJ2-3; no reliable D call. In germline, CDR1 is SGHTA, CDR2 FQGTGA. CDR3 length: 13 residues. The ends were cut back, 5 bases at V and 5 bases at J, with 11 bases in the middle.

This chain uses TRBV7-2 with TRBJ2-7, with a possible D match to TRBD2 (6 bases). There are 17 residues in the CDR3. The germline V gene has CDR1 SGHTA and CDR2 FQGNSA. Trimming removed 0 bases at V and 0 bases at J, with 15 bases between. CDR3 region: CASSLALLAASSYEQYF. CDR3 DNA: TGTGCCAGCAGCTTAGCGCTCTTAGCGGCCTCCTCCTACGAGCAGTACTTC.

The genes are TRBV18 and TRBJ1-6, with TRBD1 matching 9 bases. CDR1 is KGHSH and CDR2 is LQKENI in the germline V gene. The J segment lost 11 bases and the V segment lost 2 bases, leaving 4 bases of the junction unmatched. This CDR3 has 14 residues. The CDR3 here is CASSPMDRGAPLHF. CDR3 DNA: TGTGCCAGCTCACCAATGGACAGGGGTGCACCCCTCCACTTT.

V and J are TRBV27 and TRBJ1-2; TRBD1 aligns across 10 bases. CDR3 length: 14 amino acids. Germline V gives CDR1 MNHEY, CDR2 SMNVEV (reference sequence). V shed 0 bases and J 6 bases; nucleotides not matched to a gene: 1. CDR3 in DNA: TGTGCCAGCAGTTTATCGGGACAGGGGAATGGCTACACCTTC. This translates into CASSLSGQGNGYTF.

J is TRBJ1-1 and V is TRBV5-1, with D tentatively TRBD1 (6 bases). The germline CDR1 and CDR2 sequences are SGHRS and YFSETQ. Deletions cut 2 bases from V and 1 base from J, with 12 bases between. The CDR3 totals 15 residues. The CDR3 region has the DNA TGCGCCAGCAGCTTCACCGGGACACCGAACACTGAAGCTTTCTTT. Translation: CASSFTGTPNTEAFF.

The chain is built from TRBV7-3 and TRBJ2-7, with 7 bases aligning to TRBD2. Trimming at V came to 2 bases and at J to 4 bases, leaving 17 bases not matched to a gene. Germline V gene data show CDR1 as SGHTA and CDR2 as FQGTGA. CDR3 size: 18 residues. CDR3 loop: CASSLDPPGGSHPYEQYF. CDR3 in DNA: TGTGCCAGCAGCTTAGATCCCCCGGGAGGCTCACATCCGTACGAGCAGTACTTC.

The J gene is TRBJ1-4, the V gene TRBV5-5; D not certain. Germline V gives CDR1 SGHKS, CDR2 YYEKEE (reference sequence). Trimming stripped 0 bases from V and 12 bases from J, with 12 bases between. The CDR3 runs to 13 residues. CDR3 residues: CASSLDAGRELFF. CDR3 coding DNA: TGTGCCAGCAGCTTGGATGCGGGGAGGGAACTGTTTTTT.

The chain employs TRBV4-1 and TRBJ2-5; 12 nucleotides align to TRBD2. Trimming removed 1 base from V and 4 bases from J; junction bases left unmatched: 4. Per germline, CDR1 MGHRA and CDR2 YSYEKL. The CDR3 totals 16 residues. The CDR3: CASSQASGGGRETQYF. The DNA of the CDR3 is TGCGCCAGCAGCCAAGCTAGCGGGGGGGGGCGAGAGACCCAGTACTTC.

The chain recombines TRBV6-6 with TRBJ1-1; D ambiguous. V was trimmed by 2 bases and J by 0 bases, leaving 13 bases between them. This CDR3 contains 16 residues. Germline-derived CDR1 and CDR2 are MNHNY and SVGAGI (reference sequence). As DNA, the CDR3 is TGTGCCAGCAGTTACCCCCCCGACGGATTGAACACTGAAGCTTTCTTT. Its protein is CASSYPPDGLNTEAFF.